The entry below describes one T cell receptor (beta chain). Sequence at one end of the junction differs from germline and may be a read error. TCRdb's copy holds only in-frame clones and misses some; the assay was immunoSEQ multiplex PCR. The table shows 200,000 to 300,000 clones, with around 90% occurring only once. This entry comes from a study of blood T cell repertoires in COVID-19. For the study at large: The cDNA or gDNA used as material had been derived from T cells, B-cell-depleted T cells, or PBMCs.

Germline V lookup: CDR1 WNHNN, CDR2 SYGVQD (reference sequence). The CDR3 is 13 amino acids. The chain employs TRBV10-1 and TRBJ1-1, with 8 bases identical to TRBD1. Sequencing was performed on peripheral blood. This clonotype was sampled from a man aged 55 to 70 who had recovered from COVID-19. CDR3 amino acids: CASWSGQGAKILF. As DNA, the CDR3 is TGCGCCAGCTGGTCGGGGCAGGGGGCGAAGATCCTCTTT.